One T cell receptor (beta chain) is described in this entry. What it binds is not known. The entry originates in a study of cytomegalovirus exposure and HLA in healthy donors. The study's findings and limits: In a later analysis, at a false discovery rate of 0.05, about 17,000 TCR beta sequences matched HLA alleles.

PCR used 60 Vbeta primers and 13 Jbeta primers. TCRdb's copy holds only in-frame clones and misses some; the assay was immunoSEQ multiplex PCR. The sample consists of about 160,000 clones, approximately 80% of them appearing once. V gave up 4 bases and J gave up 6 bases, with 16 bases separating them. The V gene's germline CDR1 is LNHNV and CDR2 YYDKDF (reference sequence). The CDR3 extends over 14 amino acids. The sequence was collected from a woman aged 18-29 years in good health and CMV-seronegative. Sequenced sample: PBMCs. This rearrangement joins TRBV15 to TRBJ2-7, with D tentatively TRBD1 (6 bases). The CDR3: CATSTTQQGGEQYF. The CDR3, as DNA: TGTGCCACCAGCACGACACAACAGGGCGGCGAGCAGTACTTC.